The next 2 T cell receptor beta chains were all read from a single sample in a study of cytomegalovirus exposure and HLA in healthy donors. It was with 60 Vbeta and 13 Jbeta primers that the PCR ran. Produced via immunoSEQ multiplex PCR; TCRdb's table is partial and in-frame only. The table records more than 100,000 clones, around 73% of them present only once. Sequencing was carried out using PBMCs. These receptors were collected from a woman in her thirties or forties in good health and CMV-seropositive.

This rearrangement joins TRBV29-1 to TRBJ1-1; no firm D call. V was cut by 3 bases and J by 5 bases, with 4 bases left in between. This CDR3 contains 10 residues. CDR1 is SQVTM, CDR2 ANQGSEA, per germline. Here the CDR3 reads CSVEETEAFF. The DNA of the CDR3 is TGCAGCGTTGAGGAGACTGAAGCTTTCTTT. The whole variable domain, filled in from reference TRBV29-1 and TRBJ1-1, reads SAVISQKPSRDICQRGTSLTIQCQVDSQVTMMFWYRQQPGQSLTLIATANQGSEATYESGFVIDKFPISRPNLTFSTLTVSNMSPEDSSIYLCSVEETEAFFGQGTRLTVV.

This chain links TRBV6-6 with TRBJ1-2; D remains ambiguous. The CDR3 covers 13 residues. Trimming removed 6 bases from V and 0 bases from J, with 8 bases in between. Germline CDR1 MNHNY, CDR2 SVGAGI (reference sequence). The CDR3 DNA follows: TGTGCCAGCAGACTCCCGGCTAACTATGGCTACACCTTC. The encoded protein is CASRLPANYGYTF.